This T cell receptor (beta chain) originates from a study of blood T cell repertoires in COVID-19. Across the whole study: T cells, B-cell-depleted T cells, or PBMCs supplied cDNA or gDNA.

Trimming left V 9 bases short and J 4 bases short, with 18 bases between. The CDR3 is 15 residues long. Germline CDR1 reads LNHDA; CDR2 reads SQIVND (reference sequence). In the original workflow: Nucleated cell number was recorded as an estimate derived from reference gene primer amplification. Produced via immunoSEQ multiplex PCR; TCRdb's table is partial and in-frame only. V, J and clone size are those of that table, while D and trimming were read from the DNA. The sample has about 86,000 clones, approximately 88% seen once; the top ten hold 31%. V usage is TRBV19 and J usage is TRBJ2-2; D call uncertain. The receptor comes from an elderly woman with active or convalescent COVID-19. Sequencing used peripheral blood. The CDR3 region has the DNA TGTGCCAGCACCCCGCTCATCGGTGGCACCGGGGAGCTGTTTTTT. This codes for CASTPLIGGTGELFF.